This TCR beta chain comes out of a study of T-cell memory formation after mild COVID-19 (dated by TCRdb to the early 2020s). Concerning the study at large: TCR sequence clusters from the two donors were largely donor specific. Two young, previously healthy adult volunteers made up the cohort, one male and one female. In a couple of donors, T-cell clones that expanded and contracted after mild COVID-19 were followed by sequencing TCRalpha and TCRbeta repertoires longitudinally.

From a lookup of the germline V gene, CDR1 and CDR2 are MGHDK and SYGVNS. The V end loses 6 bases and the J end loses 1 base, and a stretch of 11 bases separates them. The CDR3 spans 14 residues, from the cysteine through the phenylalanine. Only the CDR3 part of the read is kept: 42 bases, read in frame from the first base. The study at large found these results: From day 15 to 85, contracting clones showed balanced CD4/CD8 phenotypes, whereas a second wave of clones that expanded from day 15 to 37 leaned towards CD4+. Whether the second-wave clones peaking on day 37 were SARS-CoV-2 specific was not confirmed. The study covered only two mild cases, and larger cohorts including severe cases with pre-infection samples were considered necessary. Contracting CD4+ clones turned up mainly in the CM and EM memory subsets, whereas EMRA was where CD8+ clones were enriched. Some responding clones were found in pre-infection memory, which suggests that pre-existing cross-reactive memory T cells took part in the SARS-CoV-2 response.

A remark on this clonotype: No antigen is known for it. No quality values exist for individual bases; no much larger clone is one base distant.

The sequencer was an Illumina NovaSeq 6000. TCRalpha and TCRbeta cDNA libraries were constructed by 5'RACE with constant-segment primers, with sample barcodes and unique molecular identifiers being introduced. RNA was extracted from every sample with Trizol reagent. Amplification of the libraries took two PCR steps, and the second step added a second sample barcode plus Illumina TruSeq adapters. Libraries were sequenced on an Illumina NovaSeq with 2 x 150 bp paired-end reads. The authors' analysis ran thus. The reads were demultiplexed and collapsed into UMI-guided consensus sequences using migec v1.2.7. Using mixcr v2.1.11, the UMI consensuses were aligned to TRA and TRB V and J templates and assembled into clonotypes. A clonotype was counted as expanded or contracted only when both edgeR and NoisET called the clonotype significant, with the noise models trained on biological replicates. For edgeR calls, the cutoffs were a false discovery rate-adjusted p below 0.01 and a log2 fold-change threshold of 1. As an exploratory analysis of dynamics, max-normalized trajectories of the 1000 most abundant clonotypes were examined with PCA combined with hierarchical clustering. Separately sequenced CD4+ and CD8+ repertoires were used to assign a CD4 or CD8 phenotype to each responding clone. The raw public reads went through TCRdb reprocessing: fastp at Q25, MiXCR clone calling, in-frame beta chains kept. Every distinct CDR3 protein forms one entry, paired with its most common genes and DNA. The V and J calls and clone size are TCRdb's, not the authors'. This sample gives a few hundred thousand distinct CDR3 sequences in total; about 15% of them show up just once. Clones ranked in the top ten supply 20% to 25% of the sample.

Ficoll-Paque density gradient centrifugation was used to isolate PBMCs. The sequence was obtained from a man younger than 35 who had mild COVID-19 (a few samples of this study predate the infection). The sample titles of this study are shuffled in the database, so cell type and time point are left out; the donor was told from shared clones. Sequencing was performed on PBMCs or a T cell subset sorted from them (not recorded which). This receptor chain uses TRBV25-1 and TRBJ2-3; the D gene cannot be named for sure. The nucleotides read TGTGCCAGCAGCTGGACCGACCGCACAGATACGCAGTATTTT. Translated, it gives CASSWTDRTDTQYF.